This T cell receptor (beta chain) emerged from a study of OX40 agonist ivuxolimab in advanced cancers. For context, the study as a whole: Ivuxolimab, which targeted the costimulatory receptor OX40 (CD134), was an agonistic, fully human IgG2 monoclonal antibody. Intravenous ivuxolimab was administered to patients every 2 weeks at six dose levels: 0.01, 0.1, 0.3, 1.5, 3 and 10 mg/kg. Of the approximately 54 dose-escalation patients, hepatocellular carcinoma was present in about 20, melanoma in around 15, renal cell carcinoma in 9 and head and neck cancer in 9. A male proportion of around 80% and a mean age of roughly 55 years, ranging from roughly 20 to 80, were recorded for the dose-escalation cohort. Patients were allowed to have had prior anti-PD-1, anti-PD-L1 or anti-CTLA-4 therapy, and around 43% of the dose-escalation patients had been treated with checkpoint inhibitors. Three dose-escalation patients achieved partial responses, one with hepatocellular carcinoma and two with cutaneous melanoma. The purpose of peripheral TCRbeta sequencing was to test whether ivuxolimab changed TCR sequence diversity and led to clonal T-cell expansion. The paper reports the monotherapy dose-escalation portion (N of about 54 patients) of the phase I ivuxolimab trial.

The trial excluded patients who had a history of autoimmune disease or were on systemic immunosuppression. In every dose cohort, peripheral blood was drawn for TCR sequencing at baseline, cycle 4 day 1, and cycle 7 day 1. Samples were obtained from an open-label, multicenter, first-in-human phase I dose-escalation trial of ivuxolimab. The trial enrolled adults with locally advanced or metastatic head and neck squamous cell, hepatocellular, melanoma or renal cell carcinoma. Before TCR sequencing, CD4+ T cells and CD8+ T cells from peripheral blood were sorted into separate populations. Concerning this clone: Its antigen target is currently unknown. Qualities for individual bases were not recorded, and no much larger clone is one base off.

Findings and caveats that apply to the study as a whole: Low levels of normalized T-cell clonal expansion were also seen in some patients who did not respond. Which antigens the clonally expanded peripheral T cells were specific for was not determined. At doses of 0.1 to 3.0 mg/kg, clonal expansion of both CD4+ and CD8+ blood T cells was observed from baseline to week 6. In the 0.1-3.0 mg/kg groups, partial responders had among the lowest normalized peripheral clonal expansion, particularly in CD8+ T cells. After ivuxolimab, CD8+ T cells had more expanded clones than CD4+ T cells on average.

V loses 3 bases at its end and J loses 4 bases; junction bases beyond the gene matches: 4. Its CDR3 holds 15 amino acids, cysteine through phenylalanine. Here the CDR3 DNA is all that survives: 45 bases in frame from base 1. CDR1 and CDR2 are drawn from the germline V gene: SGDLS, YYNGEE. To sequence the TCRbeta CDR3 region, genomic DNA was isolated from the sorted cells. The immunoSEQ Assay was used to sequence the TCRbeta CDR3 regions. The immuneACCESS repertoire file appears here via TCRdb, limited to in-frame rearrangements. These files lack a portion of the clones; in checked studies, under half of the deficit traces to unresolved V genes, and the cause of the others is not known. A total of tens of thousands of clones appear in this sample, under 90% of them only once. The ten largest account for about 30% of the sample.

This clonotype originated in an adult with an advanced solid tumor such as melanoma, head and neck, liver or kidney cancer. The sample here was CD4+ or CD8+ T cells sorted from blood, taken in a trial of the OX40 agonist ivuxolimab. The chain is assembled from TRBV9 and TRBJ1-4, with 9 middle bases fitting TRBD1. The CDR3 region: CASSGTGGGNEKLFF. The nucleotide sequence is TGTGCCAGCAGCGGAACAGGGGGCGGTAATGAAAAACTGTTTTTT.